This T cell receptor beta chain was obtained from a study of identical twins. TCRdb re-analysed the 5' RACE reads in MiXCR, keeping a single row per CDR3 protein. The repertoire consists of 400,000 or so distinct CDR3 sequences, with roughly 9% occurring once and the leading ten covering 7.5% to 9.5%. Only a few counts were recorded for this clonotype. The antigen is not known. Study-wide results and caveats: Invariant T cells like MAIT and iNKT could partly confound the zero-insertion analyses.

Sequenced sample: naive T cells sorted from blood. The sequence derives from a woman aged 45-65 years in good health.

CDR3 in DNA: TGCAGTGCCGGGAGGCCTACCTACAATGAGCAGTTCTTC. Protein sequence: CSAGRPTYNEQFF. The chain employs TRBV20-1 and TRBJ2-1, with 7 bases fitting TRBD2. The CDR3 extends over 13 amino acids. Germline assignment: CDR1 DFQATT and CDR2 SNEGSKA (reference sequence). Germline trimming cut 6 bases from V and 2 bases from J; bases unmatched to any gene: 4.